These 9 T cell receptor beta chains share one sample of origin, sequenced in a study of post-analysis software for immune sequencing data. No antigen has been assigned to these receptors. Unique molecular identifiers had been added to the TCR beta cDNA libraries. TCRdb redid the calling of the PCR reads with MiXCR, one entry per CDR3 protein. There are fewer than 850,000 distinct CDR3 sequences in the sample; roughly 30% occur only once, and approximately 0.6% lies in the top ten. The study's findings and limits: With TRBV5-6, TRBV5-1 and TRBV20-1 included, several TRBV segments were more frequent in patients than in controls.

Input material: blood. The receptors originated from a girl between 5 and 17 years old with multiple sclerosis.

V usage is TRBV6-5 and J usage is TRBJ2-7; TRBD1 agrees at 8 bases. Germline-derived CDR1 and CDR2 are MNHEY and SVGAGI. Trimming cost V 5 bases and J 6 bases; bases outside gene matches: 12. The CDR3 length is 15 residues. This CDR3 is CASSAGYRGVFEQYF. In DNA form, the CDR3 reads TGTGCCAGCAGTGCGGGCTACAGGGGGGTCTTCGAGCAGTACTTC.

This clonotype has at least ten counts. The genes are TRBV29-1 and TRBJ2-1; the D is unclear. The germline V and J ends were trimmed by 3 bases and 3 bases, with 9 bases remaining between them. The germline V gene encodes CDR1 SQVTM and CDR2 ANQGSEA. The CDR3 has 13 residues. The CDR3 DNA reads TGCAGCGTTGACTCGGGCAGCTACAATGAGCAGTTCTTC. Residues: CSVDSGSYNEQFF.

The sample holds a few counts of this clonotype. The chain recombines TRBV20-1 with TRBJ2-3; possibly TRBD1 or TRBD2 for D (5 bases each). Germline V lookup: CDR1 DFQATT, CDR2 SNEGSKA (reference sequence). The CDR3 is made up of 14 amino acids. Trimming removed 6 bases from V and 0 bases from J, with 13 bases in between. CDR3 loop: CSANRDGSTDTQYF. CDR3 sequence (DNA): TGCAGTGCCAACCGGGACGGGAGCACAGATACGCAGTATTTT.

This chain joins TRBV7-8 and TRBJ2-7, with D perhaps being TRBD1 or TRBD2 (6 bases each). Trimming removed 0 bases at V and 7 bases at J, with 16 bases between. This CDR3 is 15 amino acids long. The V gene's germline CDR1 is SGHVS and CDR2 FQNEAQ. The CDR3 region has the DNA TGTGCCAGCAGCTTAGCGGCTAGGGGGACTCGGGAGCAGTACTTC. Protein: CASSLAARGTREQYF.

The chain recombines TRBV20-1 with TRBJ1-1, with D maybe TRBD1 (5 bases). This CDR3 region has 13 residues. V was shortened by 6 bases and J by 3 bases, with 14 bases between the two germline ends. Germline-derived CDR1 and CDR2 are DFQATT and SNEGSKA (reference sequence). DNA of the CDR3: TGCAGTGCGCCGACAGCTAGGGACACTGAAGCTTTCTTT. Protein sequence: CSAPTARDTEAFF.

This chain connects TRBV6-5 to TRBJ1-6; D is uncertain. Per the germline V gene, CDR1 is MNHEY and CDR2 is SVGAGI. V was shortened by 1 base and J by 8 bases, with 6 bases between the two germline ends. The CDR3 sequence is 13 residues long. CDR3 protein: CASSYFRDSPLHF. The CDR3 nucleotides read TGTGCCAGCAGTTACTTTCGGGATTCACCCCTCCACTTT.

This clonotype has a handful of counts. The CDR3 spells CASSKWPLADHNEQFF. The CDR3 coding sequence is TGTGCCAGCAGCAAGTGGCCACTAGCGGACCACAATGAGCAGTTCTTC. V gene TRBV9 combines with J gene TRBJ2-1, with 8 bases fitting TRBD2. This CDR3 spans 16 amino acids. The ends lost 4 bases at V and 5 bases at J; junction bases unmatched: 11. Looked up from germline, CDR1 is SGDLS and CDR2 is YYNGEE.

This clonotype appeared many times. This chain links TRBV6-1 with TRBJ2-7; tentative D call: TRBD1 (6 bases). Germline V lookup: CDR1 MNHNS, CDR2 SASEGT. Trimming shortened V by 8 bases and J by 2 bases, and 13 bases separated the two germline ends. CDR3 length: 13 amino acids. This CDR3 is CASSTGTTYEQYF. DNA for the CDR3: TGTGCCAGCTCAACAGGGACAACCTACGAGCAGTACTTC.

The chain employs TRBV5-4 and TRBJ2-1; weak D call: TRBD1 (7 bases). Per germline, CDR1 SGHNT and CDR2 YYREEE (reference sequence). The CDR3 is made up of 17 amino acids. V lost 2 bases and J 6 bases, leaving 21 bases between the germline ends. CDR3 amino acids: CASSFLEGASPPNEQFF. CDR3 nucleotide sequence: TGTGCCAGCAGCTTCTTGGAGGGGGCTAGTCCGCCCAATGAGCAGTTCTTC.